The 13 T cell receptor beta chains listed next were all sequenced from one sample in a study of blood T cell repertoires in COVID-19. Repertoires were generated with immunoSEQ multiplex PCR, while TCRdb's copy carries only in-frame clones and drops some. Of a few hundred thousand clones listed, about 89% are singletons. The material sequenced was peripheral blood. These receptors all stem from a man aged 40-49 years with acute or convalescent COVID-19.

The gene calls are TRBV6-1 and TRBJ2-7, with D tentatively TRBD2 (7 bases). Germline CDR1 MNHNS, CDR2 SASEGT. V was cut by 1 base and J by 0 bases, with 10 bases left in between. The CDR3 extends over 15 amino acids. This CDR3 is CASSEGGGLSYEQYF. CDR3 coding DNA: TGTGCCAGCAGTGAAGGGGGGGGCCTCTCCTACGAGCAGTACTTC.

The CDR3 spells CASSLWGRGYTF. The CDR3 region has the DNA TGTGCCAGCAGTTTATGGGGCCGGGGCTACACCTTC. This sequence joins TRBV12-3 or TRBV12-4 and TRBJ1-2, with D perhaps TRBD1 (5 bases). This CDR3 is 12 amino acids long. The V and J ends lost 2 bases and 8 bases respectively, with 9 bases between them.

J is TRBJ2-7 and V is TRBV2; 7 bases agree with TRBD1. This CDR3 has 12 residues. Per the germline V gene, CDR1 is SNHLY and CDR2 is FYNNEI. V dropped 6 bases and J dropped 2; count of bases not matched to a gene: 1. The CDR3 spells CASRGTAYEQYF. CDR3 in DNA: TGTGCCAGCAGGGGGACAGCCTACGAGCAGTACTTC.

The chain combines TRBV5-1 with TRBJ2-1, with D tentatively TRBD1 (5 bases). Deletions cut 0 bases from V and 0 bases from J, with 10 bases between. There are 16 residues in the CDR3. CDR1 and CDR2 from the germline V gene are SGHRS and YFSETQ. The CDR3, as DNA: TGCGCCAGCAGCTTGGTTGGGGCCTTCTCCTACAATGAGCAGTTCTTC. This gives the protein CASSLVGAFSYNEQFF.

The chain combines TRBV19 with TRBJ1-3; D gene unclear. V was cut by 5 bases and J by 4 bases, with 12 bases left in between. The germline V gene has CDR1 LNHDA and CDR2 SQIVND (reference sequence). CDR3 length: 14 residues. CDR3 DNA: TGTGCCAGTAGTGGTCTAATATCAGGAAACACCATATATTTT. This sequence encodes CASSGLISGNTIYF.

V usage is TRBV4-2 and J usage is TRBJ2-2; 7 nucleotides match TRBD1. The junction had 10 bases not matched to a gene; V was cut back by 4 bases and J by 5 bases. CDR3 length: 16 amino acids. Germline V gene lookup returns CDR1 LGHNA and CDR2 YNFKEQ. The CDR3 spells CASSRSTGSGTGELFF. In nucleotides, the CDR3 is TGTGCCAGCAGCCGTTCGACAGGGTCGGGAACCGGGGAGCTGTTTTTT.

CDR3 amino acids: CASSPAARVDYGYTF. Here the CDR3 DNA reads TGTGCCAGCTCACCCGCGGCCAGGGTTGACTATGGCTACACCTTC. This rearrangement joins TRBV18 to TRBJ1-2, with a weak D call TRBD1 (5 bases). Germline V CDR1 and CDR2: KGHSH, LQKENI. This CDR3 contains 15 residues. The V end was cut by 3 bases, the J end by 3 bases, with 14 bases between.

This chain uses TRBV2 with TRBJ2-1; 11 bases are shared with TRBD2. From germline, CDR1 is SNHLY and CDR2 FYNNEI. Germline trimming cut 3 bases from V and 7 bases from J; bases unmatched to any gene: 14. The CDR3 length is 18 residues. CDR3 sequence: CASSDPSGGRTPRNEQFF. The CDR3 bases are TGTGCCAGCAGTGACCCTAGCGGGGGGCGAACGCCGCGGAATGAGCAGTTCTTC.

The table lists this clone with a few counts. CDR3: CASSMRSTSLSHNEQFF. CDR3 nucleotide sequence: TGTGCCAGCAGTATGCGCTCGACGTCCCTTAGCCACAATGAGCAGTTCTTC. V gene TRBV27 combines with J gene TRBJ2-1; no definite D call. Trimming cost V 5 bases and J 5 bases, with 22 bases left between them. The CDR3 runs 17 residues. The germline V gene has CDR1 MNHEY and CDR2 SMNVEV (reference sequence).

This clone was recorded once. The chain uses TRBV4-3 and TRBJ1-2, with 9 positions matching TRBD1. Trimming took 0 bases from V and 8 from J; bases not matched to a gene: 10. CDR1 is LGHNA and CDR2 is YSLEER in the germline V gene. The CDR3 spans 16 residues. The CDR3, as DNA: TGCGCCAGCAGCCAAGACGTAAACAGGGGGCGGTGGGGCTACACCTTC. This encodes CASSQDVNRGRWGYTF.

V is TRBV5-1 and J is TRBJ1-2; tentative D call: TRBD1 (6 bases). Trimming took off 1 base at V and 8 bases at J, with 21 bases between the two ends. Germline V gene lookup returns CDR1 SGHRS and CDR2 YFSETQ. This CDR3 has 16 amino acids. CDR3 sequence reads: CASSLRDTAIGWGYTF. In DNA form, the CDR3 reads TGCGCCAGCAGCTTGCGGGACACTGCTATTGGATGGGGCTACACCTTC.

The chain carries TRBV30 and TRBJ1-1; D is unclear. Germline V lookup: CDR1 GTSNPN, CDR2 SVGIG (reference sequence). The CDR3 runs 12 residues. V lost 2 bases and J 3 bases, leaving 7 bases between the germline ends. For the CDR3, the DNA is TGTGCCTGGAGTCATAGAGACACTGAAGCTTTCTTT. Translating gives CAWSHRDTEAFF. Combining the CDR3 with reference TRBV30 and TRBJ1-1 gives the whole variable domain SQTIHQWPATLVQPVGSPLSLECTVEGTSNPNLYWYRQAAGRGLQLLFYSVGIGQISSEVPQNLSASRPQDRQFILSSKKLLLSDSGFYLCAWSHRDTEAFFGQGTRLTVV.

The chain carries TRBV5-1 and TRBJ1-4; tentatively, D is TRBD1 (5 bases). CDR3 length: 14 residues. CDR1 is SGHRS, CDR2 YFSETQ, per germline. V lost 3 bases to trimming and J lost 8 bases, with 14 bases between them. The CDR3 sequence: CASSSGHGNEKLFF. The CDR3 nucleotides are TGCGCCAGCAGCTCCGGACATGGGAACGAAAAACTGTTTTTT.